A single sample gave rise to the 27 T cell receptor beta chains below, sequenced in a study of T cell clones after liver transplantation. Some clones are missing from TCRdb's copy, which holds only in-frame ones; the method was immunoSEQ multiplex PCR. This sample has more than 95,000 clones, with around 80% found just once. Sequenced here: CD4+ T cells from blood, sampled 47 months after liver transplant. Receptors originate from a human patient who received a liver transplant. Among the T cells, some may be from the graft donor.

This clone was detected once. CDR3: CASSETTVSSYEQYF. CDR3 bases: TGTGCCAGCAGTGAAACGACGGTAAGCTCCTACGAGCAGTACTTC. The rearrangement links TRBV6-1 to TRBJ2-7, with D unresolved. V was cut by 2 bases and J by 0 bases, with 11 bases left in between. CDR1 MNHNS and CDR2 SASEGT come from the germline V gene. The length of the CDR3 is 15 residues.

The chain carries TRBV9 and TRBJ2-1, with 8 bases matching TRBD2. Unmatched junction bases numbered 3, after V lost 3 bases and J lost 7 bases. The CDR3 runs 13 residues. CDR1 and CDR2 (germline): SGDLS, YYNGEE. CDR3 amino acids: CASSAGTRNEQFF. The DNA for the CDR3 is TGTGCCAGCAGCGCCGGGACTAGAAATGAGCAGTTCTTC.

The rearrangement joins TRBV27 to TRBJ1-4; TRBD1 matches 9 bases. Germline-derived CDR1 and CDR2 are MNHEY and SMNVEV (reference sequence). This CDR3 is built from 14 residues. After removal of 5 bases from V and 7 bases from J, the junction contained 5 bases not matched to a gene. The chain's CDR3 is CASSLQGAREKLFF. In DNA, the CDR3 is TGTGCCAGCAGTCTACAGGGGGCACGTGAAAAACTGTTTTTT.

J is TRBJ2-2 and V is TRBV9; TRBD1 matches at 9 bases. V was clipped by 3 bases and J by 5 bases; unmatched bases: 8. CDR1 and CDR2 (germline): SGDLS, YYNGEE. The CDR3 is 16 residues long. The CDR3 nucleotides read TGTGCCAGCAGCGCCCGGGACAGGGTGAGAACCGGGGAGCTGTTTTTT. This encodes CASSARDRVRTGELFF.

V usage is TRBV6-5 and J usage is TRBJ2-2; D is unresolved. Trimming shortened V by 2 bases and J by 8 bases, and 9 bases separated the two germline ends. This CDR3 is built from 13 residues. The V gene's germline CDR1 is MNHEY and CDR2 SVGAGI. CDR3 coding DNA: TGTGCCAGCAGTTACGATCTCGGGGGGGAGCTGTTTTTT. It codes for CASSYDLGGELFF.

The rearrangement joins TRBV6-5 to TRBJ2-1, with D unresolved. V dropped 4 bases and J dropped 8 bases, with 15 bases sitting between them. CDR3 size: 14 residues. Germline-derived CDR1 and CDR2 are MNHEY and SVGAGI. The CDR3 coding sequence is TGTGCCAGCAGTTTCGGAGCACCTGTTTATGAGCAGTTCTTC. Translating it yields CASSFGAPVYEQFF.

The chain is built from TRBV5-1 and TRBJ1-5, with D perhaps matching TRBD1 (6 bases). The CDR3 totals 15 residues. V dropped 4 bases and J dropped 2 bases, with 13 bases sitting between them. Germline V lookup: CDR1 SGHRS, CDR2 YFSETQ. The CDR3 here is CASSLAGGGNQPQHF. In DNA form, the CDR3 reads TGCGCCAGCAGCCTGGCGGGGGGCGGCAATCAGCCCCAGCATTTT.

The genes are TRBV2 and TRBJ2-1; 7 positions match TRBD2. V trimming: 6 bases; J trimming: 5 bases; junction bases outside the gene matches: 10. The CDR3 loop spans 15 amino acids. Per germline, CDR1 SNHLY and CDR2 FYNNEI. The CDR3 loop reads CASSLGGTPNNEQFF. For the CDR3, the DNA is TGTGCCAGCAGCCTGGGGGGGACTCCCAACAATGAGCAGTTCTTC.

This clone appeared a few times. The chain is built from TRBV10-3 and TRBJ1-1, with a tentative D call TRBD1 (5 bases). The V and J ends lost 0 bases and 5 bases respectively, with 10 bases between them. Per the germline V gene, CDR1 is ENHRY and CDR2 is SYGVKD. This CDR3 comprises 14 residues. The CDR3 region is CAISESFGGTEAFF. DNA of the CDR3: TGTGCCATCAGTGAGTCATTCGGGGGGACTGAAGCTTTCTTT.

The chain combines TRBV7-3 with TRBJ1-3; no definite D call. Trimming took 1 base from V and 1 from J, leaving 2 bases between them. This CDR3 has 13 amino acids. Germline V gives CDR1 SGHTA, CDR2 FQGTGA. The CDR3 loop is CASSLSSGNTIYF. The CDR3 DNA reads as TGTGCCAGCAGCTTAAGTTCTGGAAACACCATATATTTT.

This chain links TRBV5-1 with TRBJ1-1, with TRBD1 matching 8 bases. Germline loops: CDR1 SGHRS, CDR2 YFSETQ. The CDR3 spans 15 residues. Trimming at V came to 4 bases and at J to 3 bases, leaving 8 bases not matched to a gene. The CDR3 reads CASSPRTGSDTEAFF. The CDR3, as DNA: TGCGCCAGCAGCCCAAGGACAGGGTCGGACACTGAAGCTTTCTTT.

The V gene is TRBV19, the J gene TRBJ2-7, with D unclear. The CDR3 length is 13 residues. CDR1 is LNHDA and CDR2 is SQIVND in the germline V gene (reference sequence). Between the trimmed V and J ends, which lost 6 bases and 0 bases, there was a span of 9 bases. This chain's CDR3 is CASSLELSYEQYF. CDR3 nucleotides: TGTGCCAGTAGCCTCGAGCTCTCCTACGAGCAGTACTTC.

The chain uses TRBV5-4 and TRBJ1-2; tentatively, D is TRBD1 (6 bases). Germline V gives CDR1 SGHNT, CDR2 YYREEE (reference sequence). Trimming removed 3 bases at V and 4 bases at J, with 16 bases between. The CDR3 totals 15 residues. The CDR3 region is CASSSGTPRGYGYTF. Here the CDR3 DNA reads TGTGCCAGCAGCTCGGGGACACCTAGAGGCTATGGCTACACCTTC.

The V call is TRBV14, the J call TRBJ2-7, with D uncertain. The V gene's germline CDR1 is SGHDN and CDR2 FVKESK. This CDR3 is built from 11 residues. Trimming removed 5 bases at V and 4 bases at J, with 6 bases between. The CDR3 sequence: CASSVGYEQYF. The CDR3 DNA reads as TGTGCCAGCAGCGTAGGATACGAGCAGTACTTC.

This clone was observed a handful of times. The rearrangement joins TRBV6-1 to TRBJ1-5, with 9 nucleotides matching TRBD1. This CDR3 region has 18 residues. With 0 bases clipped from V and 0 bases from J, the junction kept 6 bases outside the gene matches. The germline V gene encodes CDR1 MNHNS and CDR2 SASEGT. The CDR3 nucleotides are TGTGCCAGCAGTGAAGCGCCTGGGACAGGGTATAGCAATCAGCCCCAGCATTTT. Its translation is CASSEAPGTGYSNQPQHF.

The chain couples TRBV6-5 to TRBJ1-3, with D hard to call. The V gene lost 5 bases and the J gene lost 0 bases, with 11 bases spanning the gap. The CDR3 covers 15 residues. Germline V gene data show CDR1 as MNHEY and CDR2 as SVGAGI. CDR3 amino acids: CASSANGPSGNTIYF. DNA of the CDR3: TGTGCCAGCAGTGCAAACGGACCCTCTGGAAACACCATATATTTT.

The rearrangement uses TRBV11-2 and TRBJ1-3; 7 bases are a match to TRBD1. Germline lookup yields CDR1 SGHAT and CDR2 FQNNGV. Germline trimming cut 2 bases from V and 0 bases from J; bases unmatched to any gene: 4. The CDR3 runs 16 residues. For the CDR3, the DNA is TGTGCCAGCAGCTTAAGAGCAGGGGGCTCTGGAAACACCATATATTTT. Residues: CASSLRAGGSGNTIYF.

The rearrangement links TRBV28 to TRBJ2-2; 11 bases map to TRBD1. The junction had 4 bases not matched to a gene; V was cut back by 10 bases and J by 3 bases. The CDR3 consists of 14 residues. Germline CDR1 MDHEN, CDR2 SYDVKM. The CDR3 DNA reads TGTGCCACCAAGGGACAGGGGGACACCGGGGAGCTGTTTTTT. Amino acid sequence: CATKGQGDTGELFF.

This clone has only one observation. The chain has TRBV6-6 and TRBJ1-3; a weak D match, TRBD1 (5 bases). V lost 5 bases and J 1 base, leaving 9 bases between the germline ends. The CDR3 extends over 14 amino acids. Germline V gene sequence: CDR1 MNHNY, CDR2 SVGAGI (reference sequence). CDR3 in amino acids: CASSTAGSGNTIYF. As DNA, the CDR3 is TGTGCCAGCAGTACAGCAGGGTCTGGAAACACCATATATTTT.

The CDR3 sequence is CASSLVRVETQYF. CDR3 sequence (DNA): TGTGCCAGCAGCTTAGTCAGGGTGGAGACCCAGTACTTC. J is TRBJ2-5 and V is TRBV7-9, with D maybe TRBD1 (5 bases). This CDR3 has 13 amino acids. CDR1 SEHNR and CDR2 FQNEAQ come from the germline V gene (reference sequence). Deletions cut 1 base from V and 5 bases from J, with 8 bases between. The full variable domain, rest sourced from reference TRBV7-9 and TRBJ2-5, is DTGVSQNPRHKITKRGQNVTFRCDPISEHNRLYWYRQTLGQGPEFLTYFQNEAQLEKSRLLSDRFSAERPKGSFSTLEIQRTEQGDSAMYLCASSLVRVETQYFGPGTRLLVL.

This chain uses TRBV27 with TRBJ2-2; D not resolved. The germline V gene has CDR1 MNHEY and CDR2 SMNVEV (reference sequence). The CDR3 is 10 residues long. V lost 7 bases to trimming and J lost 7 bases, with 4 bases between them. CDR3: CASTRGELFF. For the CDR3, the DNA is TGTGCCAGCACCCGCGGGGAGCTGTTTTTT.

The chain employs TRBV5-1 and TRBJ1-1, with TRBD1 matching over 12 bases. This CDR3 is built from 16 residues. CDR1 and CDR2 from the germline V gene are SGHRS and YFSETQ. J was trimmed by 5 bases and V by 0 bases; bases with no gene match: 5. The CDR3 nucleotides read TGCGCCAGCAGCTTGGTGGGACAGGGGGCGGGTACTGAAGCTTTCTTT. It codes for CASSLVGQGAGTEAFF.

The J gene is TRBJ2-1, the V gene TRBV11-2; 7 positions agree with TRBD2. V shed 4 bases, J shed 8 bases, and the junction held 8 bases outside the gene matches. The CDR3 length is 14 residues. The germline CDR1 and CDR2 sequences are SGHAT and FQNNGV. The CDR3 reads CASSWTRGGDEQFF. The CDR3 bases are TGTGCCAGCAGCTGGACTAGGGGAGGGGATGAGCAGTTCTTC.

The chain joins TRBV18 to TRBJ1-4, with TRBD1 matching 9 bases. The CDR3 covers 14 residues. Looked up from germline, CDR1 is KGHSH and CDR2 is LQKENI. The junction had 3 bases not matched to a gene; V was cut back by 3 bases and J by 7 bases. The CDR3 spells CASSPDRGPEKLFF. DNA of the CDR3: TGTGCCAGCTCACCGGACAGGGGTCCTGAAAAACTGTTTTTT.

The gene calls are TRBV7-2 and TRBJ2-6; D call uncertain. Germline V gene sequence: CDR1 SGHTA, CDR2 FQGNSA. The CDR3 is 15 residues long. Trimming pared 3 bases from V and 0 bases from J, leaving 6 bases between. CDR3 loop: CASSLGFSGANVLTF. For the CDR3, the DNA is TGTGCCAGCAGCTTGGGTTTCTCTGGGGCCAACGTCCTGACTTTC.

This clone was counted between two and nine times. The chain recombines TRBV19 with TRBJ2-7, with D perhaps matching TRBD2 (5 bases). Trimming stripped 8 bases from V and 1 base from J, with 18 bases between. This CDR3 comprises 15 residues. Germline V gives CDR1 LNHDA, CDR2 SQIVND (reference sequence). The CDR3 DNA sequence: TGTGCCAGTGGGGAGCGGCTCGGGGAATCCTACGAGCAGTACTTC. Its protein is CASGERLGESYEQYF.

This chain uses TRBV5-5 with TRBJ1-4; a weak D match, TRBD1 (6 bases). The CDR3 runs to 15 residues. CDR1 is SGHKS and CDR2 is YYEKEE in the germline V gene (reference sequence). Deletions cut 4 bases from V and 5 bases from J, with 15 bases between. CDR3 in amino acids: CASSTRDNYNEKLFF. CDR3 coding DNA: TGTGCCAGCAGCACCCGGGACAATTACAATGAAAAACTGTTTTTT.